This T cell receptor (beta chain) was sequenced for a study of blood T cells in healthy people across ages. Alongside a J-beta primer mix, a sample-barcoded 5' primer served in a second PCR lasting roughly 7 to 11 cycles. Each CDR3 protein is one row after TCRdb ran MiXCR on the 5' RACE reads. The top ten clones hold 23% of a sample with 1.5 million to 2 million distinct CDR3 sequences, around 40% of them seen once. Sequenced sample: blood. The receptor's source is a human donor in good health.

In nucleotides, the CDR3 is TGTGCCAGCAGCTTATACGGGTCGTACACTGAAGCTTTCTTT. The encoded protein is CASSLYGSYTEAFF. This chain connects TRBV7-2 to TRBJ1-1, with no clear D. V lost 2 bases, J lost 3 bases, and 10 bases lay in between. CDR3 length equals 14 residues. Germline V gives CDR1 SGHTA, CDR2 FQGNSA.